These T cell receptor beta chains were read from a single sample in a study of identifying expanded T cells in peripheral blood. TCRdb's table, derived via immunoSEQ multiplex PCR, lists solely in-frame clones and lacks some. The sample holds about 52,000 clones, roughly 80% seen once. Source material: blood. The receptors were sampled from a person aged 18 to 70 in good health. CDR3s include the opening cysteine and the closing phenylalanine or tryptophan. A D gene is named only where the DNA matches it firmly. Some rows mark clone size as missing; the rest say once, few, many or name a class of expanded clone.

J gene | V gene | D gene | clone size | CDR3 DNA | CDR3 protein
TRBJ1-2 | TRBV2 | NA | NA | TGTGCCAGCGCCCAGGGCTATGGCTACACCTTC | CASAQGYGYTF
TRBJ2-3 | TRBV11-2 | TRBD2 | NA | TGTGCCAGCAGCTCTAGCGGGAGACCAAATACGCAGTATTTT | CASSSSGRPNTQYF
TRBJ1-5 | TRBV4-1 | TRBD1 | NA | TGCGCCAGCAGCCACGGACGGGGCAGCGGGACAGGAGTTGCCCAGCATTTT | CASSHGRGSGTGVAQHF
TRBJ2-4 | TRBV7-9 | NA | NA | TGTGCCAGCAGCCCAAGCGGAGCCAAAAACATTCAGTACTTC | CASSPSGAKNIQYF
TRBJ1-5 | TRBV27 | NA | NA | TGTGCCAGCAGTCACAGAAGTTCTAATCAGCCCCAGCATTTT | CASSHRSSNQPQHF
TRBJ1-2 | TRBV19 | TRBD1 | few | TGTGCCAGCAACAGGGGTTTAGACTATGGCTACACCTTC | CASNRGLDYGYTF
TRBJ1-2 | TRBV7-9 | TRBD1 | once | TGTGCCAGCAGCTTAGGACAGGGCGACTATGGCTACACCTTC | CASSLGQGDYGYTF
TRBJ1-1 | TRBV6-5 | NA | few | TGTGCCAGCAGTTACCGCTGGGAGGGGCGGACTGAAGCTTTCTTT | CASSYRWEGRTEAFF
TRBJ1-2 | TRBV19 | NA | NA | TGTGCCAGTGGAGCGGGGACCGCTCGTCTCTATGGCTACACCTTC | CASGAGTARLYGYTF
TRBJ2-5 | TRBV5-1 | TRBD2 | NA | TGCGCCAGCAGCCCAAGCGGGGGGGCCGGAAAGACCCAGTACTTC | CASSPSGGAGKTQYF
TRBJ1-2 | TRBV2 | TRBD1 | few | TGTGCCAGCAGGACAGGGGGCGTAACGAACTATGGCTACACCTTC | CASRTGGVTNYGYTF
TRBJ2-3 | TRBV14 | NA | NA | TGTGCCAGCAGCCCGAGGTACAGTTCCACAAATACGCAGTATTTT | CASSPRYSSTNTQYF
TRBJ1-2 | TRBV6-5 | TRBD1 | NA | TGTGCCAGCAGTTATACAGGGGGCCGCTATGGCTACACCTTC | CASSYTGGRYGYTF
TRBJ2-5 | TRBV9 | NA | NA | TGTGCCAGCAGCCCCCCGGGAGAAACCCGCCAGACCCAGTACTTC | CASSPPGETRQTQYF
TRBJ1-1 | TRBV6-4 | TRBD1 | NA | TGTGCCAGCAGTCGCGACAGGGGTGTCACTGAAGCTTTCTTT | CASSRDRGVTEAFF
TRBJ2-7 | TRBV7-2 | TRBD2 | once | TGTGCCAGCAGCTTAGGACTAGCGGGATCCTACGAGCAGTACTTC | CASSLGLAGSYEQYF
TRBJ1-1 | TRBV5-8 | TRBD1 | NA | TGTGCCAGCAGCTTAGAGGGGGCGAGGCGACCCACTGAAGCTTTCTTT | CASSLEGARRPTEAFF
TRBJ2-3 | TRBV30 | NA | NA | TGTGCCTGGAGTAGACCGGGCATCCCAGATACGCAGTATTTT | CAWSRPGIPDTQYF